The 10 T cell receptor beta chains given below trace back to one sample, sequenced in a study of blood T cell repertoires in COVID-19. Clones were read by immunoSEQ multiplex PCR, and TCRdb kept only the in-frame ones, dropping some. The sample yields approximately 170,000 clones, approximately 81% seen once. The specimen sequenced was peripheral blood. Receptors originate from a woman of 80 years or more with active or convalescent COVID-19.

This clone has a handful of counts. This rearrangement joins TRBV7-8 to TRBJ2-1; no firm D call. The V end was cut by 8 bases, the J end by 10 bases, with 3 bases between. CDR1 is SGHVS and CDR2 is FQNEAQ in the germline V gene. The CDR3 consists of 8 residues. This CDR3 is CASEEQFF. CDR3 bases: TGTGCCAGCGAGGAGCAGTTCTTC. Drawing the rest from reference TRBV7-8 and TRBJ2-1, the complete variable domain is GAGVSQSPRYKVAKRGQDVALRCDPISGHVSLFWYQQALGQGPEFLTYFQNEAQLDKSGLPSDRFFAERPEGSVSTLKIQRTQQEDSAVYLCASEEQFFGPGTRLTVL.

V is TRBV28 and J is TRBJ2-7; tentative D call: TRBD1 (6 bases). V shed 10 bases and J shed 1 base, with 14 bases lying between them. The CDR3 spans 13 residues. In germline, CDR1 is MDHEN, CDR2 SYDVKM. The CDR3 DNA reads as TGTGCCACCGATCACGGACAGTCCTACGAGCAGTACTTC. Its protein product is CATDHGQSYEQYF. Drawing the rest from reference TRBV28 and TRBJ2-7, the complete variable domain is DVKVTQSSRYLVKRTGEKVFLECVQDMDHENMFWYRQDPGLGLRLIYFSYDVKMKEKGDIPEGYSVSREKKERFSLILESASTNQTSMYLCATDHGQSYEQYFGPGTRLTVT.

The V call is TRBV18, the J call TRBJ2-7; 8 bases align to TRBD2. This CDR3 comprises 14 residues. Germline V gene lookup returns CDR1 KGHSH and CDR2 LQKENI. Unmatched junction bases numbered 5, after V lost 0 bases and J lost 7 bases. The CDR3 region has the DNA TGTGCCAGCTCACCACCGGGACTAGAGGGGGAGCAGTACTTC. As protein: CASSPPGLEGEQYF.

This clone was observed a few times. This chain connects TRBV5-1 to TRBJ1-6; 10 bases agree with TRBD1. The CDR3 runs to 14 residues. The ends lost 4 bases at V and 7 bases at J; junction bases unmatched: 2. CDR1 SGHRS and CDR2 YFSETQ come from the germline V gene. Written as DNA, the CDR3 is TGCGCCAGCAGCCCGGACAGGGGGAATTCACCCCTCCACTTT. Its protein product is CASSPDRGNSPLHF.

The genes are TRBV9 and TRBJ2-2; 11 bases fit TRBD1. The germline gives CDR1 SGDLS, CDR2 YYNGEE. The CDR3 is 18 amino acids. After removal of 5 bases from V and 2 bases from J, the junction contained 11 bases not matched to a gene. The CDR3 DNA is TGTGCCAGCAGTGCTAGGACAGGGGGCTTAATTAACACCGGGGAGCTGTTTTTT. Translation gives CASSARTGGLINTGELFF.

The chain carries TRBV7-2 and TRBJ1-6; 7 bases are a match to TRBD1. Losses at the gene ends were 4 bases for V and 7 bases for J; bases not matched to a gene: 10. The CDR3 has 16 residues. Looked up from germline, CDR1 is SGHTA and CDR2 is FQGNSA. As DNA, the CDR3 is TGTGCCAGCAGCTCACCTTCCGGGACAGTAAATTCACCCCTCCACTTT. Translated: CASSSPSGTVNSPLHF.

This chain connects TRBV7-3 to TRBJ2-2; TRBD1 agrees at 8 bases. J lost 5 bases, V lost 5 bases, and 4 bases had no gene match. CDR3 length: 14 amino acids. Germline-derived CDR1 and CDR2 are SGHTA and FQGTGA. Written as DNA, the CDR3 is TGTGCCAGCAGCCCGACAGGGGATACCGGGGAGCTGTTTTTT. Its protein is CASSPTGDTGELFF. Full variable domain (missing parts from reference TRBV7-3 and TRBJ2-2): GAGVSQTPSNKVTEKGKYVELRCDPISGHTALYWYRQSLGQGPEFLIYFQGTGAADDSGLPNDRFFAVRPEGSVSTLKIQRTERGDSAVYLCASSPTGDTGELFFGEGSRLTVL.

The rearrangement uses TRBV5-1 and TRBJ1-1; possible D gene TRBD1, 5 bases. V was pared by 0 bases and J by 9 bases, with 12 bases between. CDR1 is SGHRS, CDR2 YFSETQ, per germline. The CDR3 totals 13 residues. This CDR3 reads CASSLDGATQAFF. CDR3 DNA sequence: TGCGCCAGCAGCTTGGATGGGGCGACCCAAGCTTTCTTT.

The V call is TRBV5-4, the J call TRBJ2-7, with 8 nucleotides matching TRBD2. The germline V gene encodes CDR1 SGHNT and CDR2 YYREEE (reference sequence). The CDR3 has 15 residues. V shed 1 base, J shed 3 bases, and the junction held 6 bases outside the gene matches. CDR3 sequence (DNA): TGTGCCAGCAGCTTGCTCGGGGGGGAAGACTACGAGCAGTACTTC. Its protein product is CASSLLGGEDYEQYF.

This clone was observed once. The genes are TRBV11-2 and TRBJ2-1, with D possibly TRBD2 on 5 matching bases. The CDR3 contains 14 residues. V dropped 5 bases and J dropped 4 bases, with 12 bases sitting between them. Looked up from germline, CDR1 is SGHAT and CDR2 is FQNNGV. CDR3: CASSNDRGYNEQFF. The CDR3, as DNA: TGTGCCAGCAGCAACGACCGGGGATACAATGAGCAGTTCTTC.